The 5 T cell receptor beta chains in this list originate from one sample, sequenced in a study of blood T cells in healthy people across ages. Next came a second PCR, run for 7 to 11 cycles, which used a sample-barcoded 5' primer along with a J-beta primer mix. Via MiXCR, TCRdb re-called the 5' RACE reads, giving one row per CDR3 protein. The sample has approximately 690,000 distinct CDR3 sequences; roughly 58% are singletons. Sequencing was carried out using blood. The receptors come from a man in his 60s in good health.

The chain's CDR3 is CASRRLAGISTDTQYF. The CDR3 nucleotides read TGTGCCAGCAGAAGACTAGCGGGGATTAGCACAGATACGCAGTATTTT. The V gene is TRBV2, the J gene TRBJ2-3; 11 bases align to TRBD2. The CDR3 spans 16 residues. Losses at the gene ends were 6 bases for V and 0 bases for J; bases not matched to a gene: 5. Germline values: CDR1 SNHLY, CDR2 FYNNEI.

The chain carries TRBV15 and TRBJ2-3; weak D call: TRBD2 (7 bases). The CDR3 runs 15 residues. The V gene's germline CDR1 is LNHNV and CDR2 YYDKDF (reference sequence). Trimming removed 1 base from V and 6 bases from J, with 14 bases in between. The CDR3 here is CATSRGGGREDTQYF. The CDR3 DNA reads TGTGCCACCAGCAGAGGCGGGGGCCGGGAGGATACGCAGTATTTT.

The chain employs TRBV4-1 and TRBJ2-7; no firm D call. The CDR3 runs 13 residues. Trimming took 0 bases from V and 3 from J, leaving 6 bases between them. The V gene's germline CDR1 is MGHRA and CDR2 YSYEKL. The DNA of the CDR3 is TGCGCCAGCAGCCAAGATCCCTTCTACGAGCAGTACTTC. Translated: CASSQDPFYEQYF.

V gene TRBV3-1 combines with J gene TRBJ1-5, with D tentatively TRBD1 (6 bases). The CDR3 totals 14 residues. Germline lookup yields CDR1 LGHDT and CDR2 YNNKEL (reference sequence). The V end lost 5 bases, the J end lost 5 bases, and 13 bases lay between the germline ends. DNA for the CDR3: TGTGCCAGCAGCGCATCTTACAGGGATCAGCCCCAGCATTTT. It specifies CASSASYRDQPQHF.

Written as DNA, the CDR3 is TGTGCCAGCAGTTACGAACCCGAAAGCTGGAATGAGCAGTTCTTC. It yields the protein CASSYEPESWNEQFF. This rearrangement joins TRBV5-6 to TRBJ2-1; no clear D. Trimming took 5 bases from V and 7 from J, leaving 19 bases between them. The germline V gene has CDR1 SGHDT and CDR2 YYEEEE. This CDR3 region has 15 residues. The full variable domain, in which reference TRBV5-6 and TRBJ2-1 provide the parts outside the CDR3, is DAGVTQSPTHLIKTRGQQVTLRCSPKSGHDTVSWYQQALGQGPQFIFQYYEEEERQRGNFPDRFSGHQFPNYSSELNVNALLLGDSALYLCASSYEPESWNEQFFGPGTRLTVL.